One sample yielded the 31 T cell receptor beta chains listed below, sequenced in a study of blood T cell repertoires in COVID-19. Assay used: immunoSEQ multiplex PCR; TCRdb lists only in-frame clones, some missing. The sample consists of about 90,000 clones, about 80% of them appearing once. Material for sequencing was peripheral blood. All receptors derive from a woman aged 70-85 years with acute or convalescent COVID-19.

The chain recombines TRBV6-1 with TRBJ2-2; TRBD2 aligns across 7 bases. CDR1 MNHNS and CDR2 SASEGT come from the germline V gene. The CDR3 runs to 16 residues. The junction had 8 bases not matched to a gene; V was cut back by 1 base and J by 6 bases. CDR3 sequence (DNA): TGTGCCAGCAGTGAAGGGGCTAGCGGTCGACCCGGGGAGCTGTTTTTT. It yields the protein CASSEGASGRPGELFF.

The CDR3, as DNA: TGTGCCAGGGTCCGGGGGGCCTACGAGCAGTACTTC. This sequence encodes CARVRGAYEQYF. The chain employs TRBV3-1 (or the pseudogene TRBV3-2) and TRBJ2-7; 7 bases line up with TRBD2. V lost 9 bases, J lost 2 bases, and 4 bases stayed unmatched. There are 12 residues in the CDR3. Germline V gene data show CDR1 as LGHDT and CDR2 as YNNKEL (reference sequence).

A note on this clone: The sample holds other DNA sequences that translate to the same CDR3. The V gene is TRBV6-5, the J gene TRBJ1-1; D is unresolved. Trimming left V 2 bases short and J 1 base short, with 5 bases between. Germline lookup yields CDR1 MNHEY and CDR2 SVGAGI. The CDR3 extends over 13 amino acids. CDR3 loop: CASSYRGNTEAFF. CDR3 sequence (DNA): TGTGCCAGCAGTTACCGGGGGAACACTGAAGCTTTCTTT.

J is TRBJ1-2 and V is TRBV6-5; TRBD1 agrees at 8 bases. Trimming took 2 bases from V and 4 from J; bases not matched to a gene: 6. The CDR3 has 15 residues. Germline assignment: CDR1 MNHEY and CDR2 SVGAGI. CDR3 region: CASSYALGQVYGYTF. The CDR3 DNA follows: TGTGCCAGCAGTTACGCCCTGGGACAGGTCTATGGCTACACCTTC.

The CDR3 is CAWSVQLAGGMDEQFF. CDR3 coding DNA: TGTGCCTGGAGTGTACAACTGGCGGGAGGTATGGATGAGCAGTTCTTC. This chain joins TRBV30 and TRBJ2-1, with 8 bases matching TRBD2. The CDR3 is 16 amino acids. Per germline, CDR1 GTSNPN and CDR2 SVGIG (reference sequence). V was clipped by 0 bases and J by 8 bases; unmatched bases: 12.

This clone was counted a single time. The chain employs TRBV11-2 and TRBJ2-3; maybe TRBD2 (6 bases). Germline V lookup: CDR1 SGHAT, CDR2 FQNNGV. The CDR3 is made up of 15 amino acids. V was pared by 4 bases and J by 2 bases, with 13 bases between. As DNA, the CDR3 is TGTGCCAGCAGCTCCGCGGGGCCGGACACAGATACGCAGTATTTT. The encoded protein is CASSSAGPDTDTQYF. Full variable domain (missing parts from reference TRBV11-2 and TRBJ2-3): EAGVAQSPRYKIIEKRQSVAFWCNPISGHATLYWYQQILGQGPKLLIQFQNNGVVDDSQLPKDRFSAERLKGVDSTLKIQPAKLEDSAVYLCASSSAGPDTDTQYFGPGTRLTVL.

This rearrangement joins TRBV9 to TRBJ2-2; 9 bases agree with TRBD1. The CDR3 has 16 amino acids. Germline V lookup: CDR1 SGDLS, CDR2 YYNGEE. V lost 3 bases, J lost 5 bases, and 8 bases stayed unmatched. The CDR3 loop reads CASSGRTGVWTGELFF. In DNA, the CDR3 is TGTGCCAGCAGCGGAAGGACAGGGGTTTGGACCGGGGAGCTGTTTTTT.

V and J are TRBV5-5 and TRBJ2-7; a possible D gene is TRBD2 (6 bases). V lost 4 bases to trimming and J lost 0 bases, with 14 bases between them. CDR3 length equals 15 residues. CDR1 is SGHKS and CDR2 is YYEKEE in the germline V gene (reference sequence). CDR3: CASSLDYGSSYEQYF. For the CDR3, the DNA is TGTGCCAGCAGCCTAGACTACGGGAGCTCCTACGAGCAGTACTTC.

The chain links TRBV9 to TRBJ2-1; TRBD1 matches 8 bases. There are 15 residues in the CDR3. Germline CDR1 SGDLS, CDR2 YYNGEE. J was trimmed by 0 bases and V by 4 bases; bases with no gene match: 3. CDR3 DNA: TGTGCCAGCAGCAAGCAGGGGGCCTCCTACAATGAGCAGTTCTTC. It is translated as CASSKQGASYNEQFF.

The genes are TRBV6-1 and TRBJ2-7; 10 bases match TRBD2. Germline V gene sequence: CDR1 MNHNS, CDR2 SASEGT. Trimming removed 2 bases from V and 1 base from J; junction bases left unmatched: 11. The CDR3 runs 18 residues. CDR3 residues: CASSERVAGGPSSYEQYF. The CDR3 DNA reads as TGTGCCAGCAGTGAAAGGGTAGCGGGAGGCCCCTCGTCCTACGAGCAGTACTTC.

The rearrangement links TRBV27 to TRBJ2-1; a possible D gene is TRBD2 (6 bases). V was trimmed by 4 bases and J by 6 bases, leaving 10 bases between them. Germline assignment: CDR1 MNHEY and CDR2 SMNVEV (reference sequence). The CDR3 is 13 amino acids. As DNA, the CDR3 is TGTGCCAGCAGTTCCTCGACTAGCAATGAGCAGTTCTTC. This codes for CASSSSTSNEQFF.

The chain has TRBV7-3 and TRBJ2-7; a possible D gene is TRBD1 (5 bases). The CDR3 covers 14 residues. With 5 bases removed from V and 2 bases from J, the gap between germline ends came to 13 bases. Germline values: CDR1 SGHTA, CDR2 FQGTGA. The CDR3 DNA reads TGTGCCAGCAGCCAAGGGGCTGGGCCCTACGAGCAGTACTTC. It specifies CASSQGAGPYEQYF.

The J gene is TRBJ2-7, the V gene TRBV5-5, with D possibly matching TRBD2 (6 bases). Trimming cost V 0 bases and J 2 bases, with 9 bases left between them. The CDR3 extends over 14 amino acids. From germline, CDR1 is SGHKS and CDR2 YYEKEE (reference sequence). CDR3 in amino acids: CASSLEQRAYEQYF. The DNA for the CDR3 is TGTGCCAGCAGCTTGGAACAGCGGGCCTACGAGCAGTACTTC. The full variable domain, in which reference TRBV5-5 and TRBJ2-7 provide the parts outside the CDR3, is DAGVTQSPTHLIKTRGQQVTLRCSPISGHKSVSWYQQVLGQGPQFIFQYYEKEERGRGNFPDRFSARQFPNYSSELNVNALLLGDSALYLCASSLEQRAYEQYFGPGTRLTVT.

J is TRBJ2-5 and V is TRBV7-2; 7 bases are a match to TRBD2. Germline-derived CDR1 and CDR2 are SGHTA and FQGNSA. With 3 bases clipped from V and 5 bases from J, the junction kept 9 bases outside the gene matches. This CDR3 is 15 amino acids long. CDR3 loop: CASSLGRLAGETQYF. In DNA form, the CDR3 reads TGTGCCAGCAGCTTGGGGCGACTAGCCGGTGAGACCCAGTACTTC. The variable domain in full, with the rest retrieved from reference TRBV7-2 and TRBJ2-5, is GAGVSQSPSNKVTEKGKDVELRCDPISGHTALYWYRQSLGQGLEFLIYFQGNSAPDKSGLPSDRFSAERTGGSVSTLTIQRTQQEDSAVYLCASSLGRLAGETQYFGPGTRLLVL.

The chain carries TRBV6-6 and TRBJ2-2; TRBD1 matches at 7 bases. The CDR3 is made up of 16 amino acids. Germline CDR1 reads MNHNY; CDR2 reads SVGAGI (reference sequence). The ends lost 6 bases at V and 5 bases at J; junction bases unmatched: 12. The CDR3 sequence is CASRFRQGGETGELFF. The CDR3 DNA reads TGTGCCAGCAGATTTAGACAGGGCGGAGAAACCGGGGAGCTGTTTTTT.

V usage is TRBV7-2 and J usage is TRBJ2-6; 7 bases line up with TRBD2. The CDR3 totals 19 residues. Germline V CDR1 and CDR2: SGHTA, FQGNSA. V dropped 2 bases and J dropped 2; count of bases not matched to a gene: 12. CDR3 sequence: CASSLYWRESEAGANVLTF. The CDR3 DNA sequence: TGTGCCAGCAGCTTATATTGGCGGGAGTCTGAGGCTGGGGCCAACGTCCTGACTTTC.

The chain is built from TRBV9 and TRBJ1-3; a possible D gene is TRBD1 (5 bases). Trimming stripped 3 bases from V and 5 bases from J, with 18 bases between. CDR1 SGDLS and CDR2 YYNGEE come from the germline V gene. This CDR3 is 16 amino acids long. The DNA of the CDR3 is TGTGCCAGCAGCGAGGGGTTGGGAGGTTCTCGAAACACCATATATTTT. The encoded protein is CASSEGLGGSRNTIYF.

The chain is built from TRBV28 and TRBJ2-2, with TRBD2 identical over 9 bases. Losses at the gene ends were 10 bases for V and 1 base for J; bases not matched to a gene: 4. Looked up from germline, CDR1 is MDHEN and CDR2 is SYDVKM. The CDR3 runs to 14 residues. The DNA of the CDR3 is TGTGCCACCATGACTAGCGGGAACACCGGGGAGCTGTTTTTT. It encodes CATMTSGNTGELFF.

This chain links TRBV5-3 with TRBJ1-1; no definite D call. Being an ORF, TRBV5-3 has a function that is uncertain. Between the trimmed V and J ends, which lost 2 bases and 5 bases, there was a span of 10 bases. There are 13 residues in the CDR3. This CDR3 reads CARSFTCVTEAFF. In DNA form, the CDR3 reads TGTGCCAGAAGCTTTACGTGCGTAACTGAAGCTTTCTTT.

This clone was seen once. The chain is built from TRBV13 and TRBJ2-7; TRBD1 is a possible D gene (5 bases). The CDR3 length is 14 residues. Germline CDR1 is PRHDT and CDR2 is FYEKMQ (reference sequence). Trimming cost V 5 bases and J 3 bases, with 14 bases left between them. CDR3: CASSRMTAGYEQYF. CDR3 nucleotides: TGTGCCAGCAGCCGGATGACAGCTGGCTACGAGCAGTACTTC.

This sequence joins TRBV2 and TRBJ2-3; unclear D gene. CDR3 length: 12 amino acids. V was cut by 5 bases and J by 7 bases, with 10 bases left in between. The germline gives CDR1 SNHLY, CDR2 FYNNEI. The CDR3 here is CASSTGGYTQYF. In DNA, the CDR3 is TGTGCCAGCAGTACGGGTGGATATACGCAGTATTTT.

This chain links TRBV7-6 with TRBJ2-5, with D possibly TRBD2 on 6 matching bases. The germline V gene has CDR1 SGHVS and CDR2 FNYEAQ. The CDR3 loop spans 15 amino acids. Trimming took off 4 bases at V and 4 bases at J, with 16 bases between the two ends. Here the CDR3 reads CASSSPGGRGETQYF. CDR3 in DNA: TGTGCCAGCAGCTCCCCCGGGGGACGGGGAGAGACCCAGTACTTC. Combining the CDR3 with reference TRBV7-6 and TRBJ2-5 gives the whole variable domain GAGVSQSPRYKVTKRGQDVALRCDPISGHVSLYWYRQALGQGPEFLTYFNYEAQQDKSGLPNDRFSAERPEGSISTLTIQRTEQRDSAMYRCASSSPGGRGETQYFGPGTRLLVL.

The chain has TRBV10-3 and TRBJ2-2; no firm D call. With 6 bases removed from V and 0 bases from J, the gap between germline ends came to 17 bases. The length of the CDR3 is 17 residues. Germline loops: CDR1 ENHRY, CDR2 SYGVKD. The CDR3 sequence is CAISGPYPNTNTGELFF. As DNA, the CDR3 is TGTGCCATCAGCGGTCCTTACCCTAATACGAACACCGGGGAGCTGTTTTTT.

This clone has only a few counts. The chain combines TRBV29-1 with TRBJ1-1; possibly TRBD1 for D (5 bases). V was pared by 6 bases and J by 3 bases, with 14 bases between. Germline CDR1 and CDR2: SQVTM and ANQGSEA. This CDR3 spans 13 amino acids. Here the CDR3 DNA reads TGCAGCGTAACCAGGGTTCTGGACACTGAAGCTTTCTTT. Protein sequence: CSVTRVLDTEAFF.

CDR3 sequence (DNA): TGTGCCAGCAGTGAATTTCCGACAGGGGGCCCCCTAACCTACAATGAGCAGTTCTTC. This translates into CASSEFPTGGPLTYNEQFF. V gene TRBV6-1 combines with J gene TRBJ2-1; 10 bases map to TRBD1. From germline, CDR1 is MNHNS and CDR2 SASEGT. Trimming removed 2 bases from V and 2 bases from J; junction bases left unmatched: 12. There are 19 residues in the CDR3.

J is TRBJ1-1 and V is TRBV11-2, with unresolved D. V shed 3 bases and J shed 1 base, with 9 bases lying between them. The CDR3 is 14 amino acids. The germline CDR1 and CDR2 sequences are SGHAT and FQNNGV. In nucleotides, the CDR3 is TGTGCCAGCAGCTTCCGATGGGCGAACACTGAAGCTTTCTTT. It is translated as CASSFRWANTEAFF.

This clone has a handful of counts. J is TRBJ1-1 and V is TRBV19; TRBD1 matches at 7 bases. V trimming: 7 bases; J trimming: 5 bases; junction bases outside the gene matches: 10. This CDR3 region has 14 residues. In germline, CDR1 is LNHDA, CDR2 SQIVND (reference sequence). DNA for the CDR3: TGTGCCAGTAACCCACAGGGGTTTGGTACTGAAGCTTTCTTT. It translates to CASNPQGFGTEAFF. Looking up the rest from reference TRBV19 and TRBJ1-1 gives the full variable domain: DGGITQSPKYLFRKEGQNVTLSCEQNLNHDAMYWYRQDPGQGLRLIYYSQIVNDFQKGDIAEGYSVSREKKESFPLTVTSAQKNPTAFYLCASNPQGFGTEAFFGQGTRLTVV.

The V gene is TRBV28, the J gene TRBJ2-7; 7 bases match TRBD1. The junction had 6 bases not matched to a gene; V was cut back by 8 bases and J by 5 bases. CDR3 length equals 12 residues. Germline CDR1 reads MDHEN; CDR2 reads SYDVKM. The CDR3 sequence is CASQTGFHEQYF. In DNA form, the CDR3 reads TGTGCCAGCCAGACAGGGTTCCACGAGCAGTACTTC.

The chain carries TRBV5-1 and TRBJ1-1, with D possibly being TRBD1 (5 bases). This CDR3 is 16 amino acids long. Germline V gives CDR1 SGHRS, CDR2 YFSETQ. V shed 1 base and J shed 1 base, with 14 bases lying between them. The CDR3 coding sequence is TGCGCCAGCAGCTTGAGCGGGGGAGGTACGAACACTGAAGCTTTCTTT. Translating it yields CASSLSGGGTNTEAFF.

The V call is TRBV5-4, the J call TRBJ1-2; D unresolved. Deletions cut 1 base from V and 3 bases from J, with 4 bases between. The CDR3 is 12 amino acids. Per germline, CDR1 SGHNT and CDR2 YYREEE (reference sequence). CDR3 residues: CASSLTDYGYTF. CDR3 sequence (DNA): TGTGCCAGCAGCTTGACGGACTATGGCTACACCTTC.

This chain links TRBV6-5 with TRBJ1-1; 7 nucleotides match TRBD1. CDR3 size: 15 residues. The junction had 10 bases not matched to a gene; V was cut back by 8 bases and J by 1 base. Germline V gene sequence: CDR1 MNHEY, CDR2 SVGAGI. The CDR3 sequence is CASSKEGGRNTEAFF. The DNA for the CDR3 is TGTGCCAGCTCAAAGGAAGGGGGCAGGAACACTGAAGCTTTCTTT.